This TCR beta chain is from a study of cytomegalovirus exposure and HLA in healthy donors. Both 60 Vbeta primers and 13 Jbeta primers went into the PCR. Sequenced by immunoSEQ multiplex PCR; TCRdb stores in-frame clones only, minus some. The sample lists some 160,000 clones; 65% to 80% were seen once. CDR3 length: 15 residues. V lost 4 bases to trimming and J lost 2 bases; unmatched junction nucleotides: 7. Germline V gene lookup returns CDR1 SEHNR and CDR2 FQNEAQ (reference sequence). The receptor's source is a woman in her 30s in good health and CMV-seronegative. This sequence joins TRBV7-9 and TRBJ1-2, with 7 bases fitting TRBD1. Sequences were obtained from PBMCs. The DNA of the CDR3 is TGTGCCAGCAGCTCTGTCCTGACAGGGAACTATGGCTACACCTTC. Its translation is CASSSVLTGNYGYTF.